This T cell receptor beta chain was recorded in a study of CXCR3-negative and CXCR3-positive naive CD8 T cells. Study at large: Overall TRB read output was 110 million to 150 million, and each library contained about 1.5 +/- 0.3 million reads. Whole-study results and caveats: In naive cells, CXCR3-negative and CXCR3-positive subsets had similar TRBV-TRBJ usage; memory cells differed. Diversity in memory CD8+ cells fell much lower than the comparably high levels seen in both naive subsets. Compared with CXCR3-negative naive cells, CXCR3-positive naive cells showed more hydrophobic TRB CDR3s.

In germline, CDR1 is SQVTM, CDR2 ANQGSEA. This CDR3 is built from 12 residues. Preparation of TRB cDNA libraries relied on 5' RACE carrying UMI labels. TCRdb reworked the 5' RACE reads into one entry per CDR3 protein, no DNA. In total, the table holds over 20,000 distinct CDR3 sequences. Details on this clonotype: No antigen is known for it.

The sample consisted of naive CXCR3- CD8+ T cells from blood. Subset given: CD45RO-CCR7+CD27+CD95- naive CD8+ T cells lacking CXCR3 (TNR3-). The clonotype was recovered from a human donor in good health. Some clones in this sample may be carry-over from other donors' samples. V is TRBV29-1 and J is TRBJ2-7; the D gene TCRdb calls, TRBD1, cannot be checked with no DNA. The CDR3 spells CSVEDPVYEQYF.